In this sample, the clone carrying this T cell receptor (beta chain) turned up many times. Antigen specificity is unknown. The junction departs from germline at one end; a sequencing error may be responsible. In every sequencing run, more than 170 million TCR-beta sequences were generated from 15-18 subjects. TCRdb fed the 5' RACE reads into MiXCR, producing one record per CDR3 protein. The sample has fewer than 45,000 distinct CDR3 sequences, 7% to 8% seen once; the top ten hold 4% to 5.5%. Germline V CDR1 and CDR2: SGDLS, YYNGEE. The CDR3 contains 13 residues. The data belong to a study of neurological immune-mediated disorders. Broader study findings: Expanded clones shared no CDR3 amino acid sequences across subjects, suggesting private repertoires in all groups.

What was sequenced was PBMCs. The sequence came from a woman aged 40-49 years in good health. This chain connects TRBV9 to TRBJ2-5; TRBD1 aligns across 7 bases. This CDR3 reads CASSVGQDGLNYF. In DNA, the CDR3 is TGTGCCAGCAGCGTCGGACAGGACGGCTTAAACTATTTC.